Listed here are 30 T cell receptor beta chains from one sample, sequenced in a study of immune characterization of retroperitoneal liposarcoma. TCRdb used MiXCR to reprocess the PCR reads, holding one entry per CDR3 protein. The table includes roughly 8,000 distinct CDR3 sequences, more than 25% detected once. Sequencing used blood. The receptors derive from a male donor with retroperitoneal liposarcoma.

The V and J genes are TRBV6-1 and TRBJ2-1; 13 bases line up with TRBD2. The assigned J gene may be wrong: the sequence end matches TRBJ2-7 better. Germline CDR1 is MNHNS and CDR2 is SASEGT. The CDR3 covers 16 residues. The CDR3 here is CASSDYGLAGVYEQYF. The CDR3 region has the DNA TGTGCCAGCAGTGACTACGGACTAGCGGGAGTCTACGAGCAGTACTTC.

The chain combines TRBV25-1 with TRBJ2-7; D is possibly TRBD1 (6 bases). This CDR3 is built from 14 residues. V was pared by 2 bases and J by 2 bases, with 10 bases between. The V gene's germline CDR1 is MGHDK and CDR2 SYGVNS. CDR3 protein: CASSEEQGTYEQYF. As DNA, the CDR3 is TGTGCCAGCAGTGAAGAACAGGGTACCTACGAGCAGTACTTC.

This clonotype was observed many times. This chain's CDR3 is CASSPVVGLAAPKGAKNIQYF. CDR3 in DNA: TGCGCCAGCAGCCCAGTGGTCGGACTAGCGGCCCCAAAGGGGGCCAAAAACATTCAGTACTTC. V gene TRBV5-1 combines with J gene TRBJ2-4; 10 nucleotides match TRBD2. The CDR3 extends over 21 amino acids. The germline CDR1 and CDR2 sequences are SGHRS and YFSETQ. The ends lost 4 bases at V and 1 base at J; junction bases unmatched: 20.

This clonotype showed up just a few times. The chain has TRBV7-2 and TRBJ2-1; the D is unclear. Germline loops: CDR1 SGHTA, CDR2 FQGNSA. Trimming shortened V by 4 bases and J by 7 bases, and 17 bases separated the two germline ends. The CDR3 runs to 15 residues. CDR3 loop: CASSSVRDQGNEQFF. Written as DNA, the CDR3 is TGTGCCAGCAGCTCCGTAAGAGACCAAGGGAATGAGCAGTTCTTC.

The V and J genes are TRBV12-3 or TRBV12-4 and TRBJ2-1, with TRBD1 as a possible D gene (5 bases). TRBJ2-5 explains the end of the DNA better; the J call may be wrong. The CDR3 extends over 13 amino acids. CDR3 sequence: CASSMSGGATQYF. CDR3 DNA sequence: TGTGCCAGCAGTATGTCGGGTGGGGCGACCCAGTACTTC.

This clonotype was seen at least ten times. This chain uses TRBV12-3 or TRBV12-4 with TRBJ2-1, with 7 bases that match TRBD2. J gave up 3 bases and V 5 bases, and 4 bases lay outside the gene matches. This CDR3 region has 14 residues. Here the CDR3 reads CASSISGIYNEQFF. The DNA for the CDR3 is TGTGCCAGCAGTATAAGCGGGATCTACAATGAGCAGTTCTTC.

This clonotype was detected only once. The chain carries TRBV5-1 and TRBJ2-1; 8 bases map to TRBD1. TRBJ2-5 matches the DNA end more closely, so the J call is doubtful. This CDR3 contains 14 residues. From germline, CDR1 is SGHRS and CDR2 YFSETQ. The CDR3 sequence: CASREQGAGETQYF. Here the CDR3 DNA reads TGCGCCAGCAGGGAGCAGGGGGCGGGGGAGACCCAGTACTTC.

This clonotype was detected a few times. CDR3 nucleotide sequence: TGTGCCAGCAGTGAAGGACAGGAGGCGGCCTACGAGCAGTACTTC. Amino acid sequence: CASSEGQEAAYEQYF. V usage is TRBV6-1 and J usage is TRBJ2-1; D may be TRBD1 (6 bases). The DNA end is more similar to TRBJ2-7, so the J call may be wrong. In germline, CDR1 is MNHNS, CDR2 SASEGT. The CDR3 length is 15 residues.

This clonotype has a handful of counts. The V gene is TRBV6-5, the J gene TRBJ1-2; TRBD1 is a possible D gene (6 bases). V was clipped by 5 bases and J by 5 bases, with 24 bases between them. Germline V gives CDR1 MNHEY, CDR2 SVGAGI. The CDR3 is made up of 17 amino acids. The CDR3 sequence is CASSPWGGRRMNYGYTF. CDR3 nucleotide sequence: TGTGCCAGCAGTCCATGGGGGGGGCGACGAATGAATTATGGCTACACCTTC.

In its sample, this clonotype ranks as medium-sized (0.01 to 0.1%). V gene TRBV25-1 combines with J gene TRBJ2-1; D is possibly TRBD2 (7 bases). This CDR3 spans 18 amino acids. Germline lookup yields CDR1 MGHDK and CDR2 SYGVNS. The V and J ends lost 3 bases and 6 bases respectively, with 24 bases between them. CDR3 coding DNA: TGTGCCAGCAGTGATTCCTCGTACGGGGGGCGGATTTTCAATGAGCAGTTCTTC. Amino acids: CASSDSSYGGRIFNEQFF.

This clonotype counts as medium-sized (0.01 to 0.1%). The J gene is TRBJ2-1, the V gene TRBV6-1, with 10 bases matching TRBD2. The CDR3 is 14 amino acids. Germline V gene data show CDR1 as MNHNS and CDR2 as SASEGT. V gave up 10 bases and J gave up 4 bases; unmatched junction bases: 7. The CDR3 DNA sequence: TGTGCCACCTTCAGGACTAGCGGATACAATGAGCAGTTCTTC. Translation gives CATFRTSGYNEQFF.

This clonotype was recorded many times. This chain uses TRBV7-6 with TRBJ2-1; 8 nucleotides align to TRBD1. V lost 5 bases, J lost 10 bases, and 4 bases stayed unmatched. CDR1 is SGHVS, CDR2 FNYEAQ, per germline. This CDR3 is built from 12 residues. The CDR3 protein is CASSPRTGEQFF. CDR3 DNA sequence: TGTGCCAGCAGCCCCCGGACAGGGGAGCAGTTCTTC.

V and J are TRBV10-3 and TRBJ2-1, with TRBD2 matching over 8 bases. The J call may be wrong; the DNA end is better matched by TRBJ2-7. The V gene's germline CDR1 is ENHRY and CDR2 SYGVKD. This CDR3 spans 14 amino acids. The CDR3 bases are TGTGCCATCAGTGTCATAGCGGGAATGGGCGAGCAGTACTTC. Residues: CAISVIAGMGEQYF.

The V gene is TRBV6-6, the J gene TRBJ2-4; 11 nucleotides agree with TRBD2. The better agreement between TRBJ2-7 and the DNA end casts doubt on the J call. The CDR3 has 16 residues. CDR1 MNHNY and CDR2 SVGAGI come from the germline V gene (reference sequence). In DNA, the CDR3 is TGTGCCAGCAGTCTAAATCCGGGACTAGCGGCCTACGAGCAGTACTTC. It specifies CASSLNPGLAAYEQYF.

In its sample, this clonotype is medium-sized (0.01 to 0.1%). CDR3 amino acids: CASSYSRVETQYF. The CDR3 DNA reads TGTGCCAGCAGTTACTCAAGGGTGGAGACCCAGTACTTC. The chain carries TRBV6-5 and TRBJ2-5, with unresolved D. V gave up 0 bases and J gave up 5 bases, with 7 bases separating them. The CDR3 spans 13 residues. Germline values: CDR1 MNHEY, CDR2 SVGAGI.

By share, this clonotype counts as medium-sized (0.01 to 0.1%). This rearrangement joins TRBV27 to TRBJ2-1; D might be TRBD1 (7 bases). Trimming took 3 bases from V and 7 from J, leaving 16 bases between them. CDR1 MNHEY and CDR2 SMNVEV come from the germline V gene (reference sequence). The CDR3 totals 15 residues. The CDR3 loop is CASSFRRGRVNEQFF. The CDR3 region has the DNA TGTGCCAGCAGTTTTCGGAGGGGGCGGGTGAATGAGCAGTTCTTC.

The table lists this clonotype with many counts. This rearrangement joins TRBV6-5 to TRBJ2-5; tentatively, D is TRBD2 (6 bases). Between the trimmed V and J ends, which lost 0 bases and 7 bases, there was a span of 15 bases. In germline, CDR1 is MNHEY, CDR2 SVGAGI. This CDR3 has 15 residues. This CDR3 reads CASSYSSLAEGTQYF. CDR3 bases: TGTGCCAGCAGTTACTCGTCACTAGCTGAAGGGACCCAGTACTTC.

In its sample, this clonotype was seen a few times. The V and J genes are TRBV6-1 and TRBJ1-6; 7 bases are shared with TRBD1. With V trimmed by 7 bases and J by 10 bases, 7 bases remained unmatched. The CDR3 consists of 13 residues. In germline, CDR1 is MNHNS, CDR2 SASEGT. CDR3 coding DNA: TGTGCCAGCAAGACAGGGTCCCACTCACCCCTCCACTTT. Translated: CASKTGSHSPLHF.

This clonotype has a single count. V is TRBV6-1 and J is TRBJ2-1; possible D gene TRBD2, 5 bases. The J call is in doubt because the DNA end fits TRBJ2-5 better. Germline V gives CDR1 MNHNS, CDR2 SASEGT. The CDR3 contains 15 residues. The DNA for the CDR3 is TGTGCCAGCAGTGAATCTCCAGCGGAAAGAGAGACCCAGTACTTC. This encodes CASSESPAERETQYF.

This clonotype is deemed medium-sized. The rearrangement joins TRBV5-1 to TRBJ2-1; 10 nucleotides agree with TRBD2. V shed 0 bases and J 9 bases; nucleotides not matched to a gene: 12. The length of the CDR3 is 17 residues. The germline CDR1 and CDR2 sequences are SGHRS and YFSETQ. For the CDR3, the DNA is TGCGCCAGCAGCTTGGAAGGGGTCAGCGGGAGGGTGGGTGAGCAGTTCTTC. This codes for CASSLEGVSGRVGEQFF.

The chain couples TRBV27 to TRBJ1-5, with D perhaps matching TRBD1 (5 bases). Per germline, CDR1 MNHEY and CDR2 SMNVEV (reference sequence). V shed 6 bases and J shed 5 bases, with 14 bases lying between them. This CDR3 comprises 14 residues. The CDR3 spells CASSPGTTDQPQHF. The CDR3 coding sequence is TGTGCCAGCAGCCCTGGGACTACGGATCAGCCCCAGCATTTT.

The chain combines TRBV7-2 with TRBJ2-1, with a possible D match to TRBD1 (6 bases). Trimming left V 1 base short and J 4 bases short, with 8 bases between. Germline V CDR1 and CDR2: SGHTA, FQGNSA. This CDR3 is 14 amino acids long. The CDR3 is CASSLGTEYNEQFF. In DNA form, the CDR3 reads TGTGCCAGCAGCTTAGGGACAGAGTACAATGAGCAGTTCTTC.

This clonotype has only a few counts. This chain uses TRBV7-6 with TRBJ2-1; TRBD1 matches 8 bases. The end of the DNA aligns better with TRBJ2-7, so the J call may be wrong. The CDR3 covers 15 residues. The germline CDR1 and CDR2 sequences are SGHVS and FNYEAQ. Written as DNA, the CDR3 is TGTGCCAGCAGCCTAGACAGGGGCGCCGCCTACGAGCAGTACTTC. Its translation: CASSLDRGAAYEQYF.

This chain connects TRBV3-1 to TRBJ2-1; TRBD1 or TRBD2 may be the D gene (5 bases each). CDR1 and CDR2 from the germline V gene are LGHDT and YNNKEL (reference sequence). The CDR3 covers 13 residues. V lost 3 bases and J lost 10, with 13 bases in between. The CDR3 DNA sequence: TGTGCCAGCAGCCATAGAGGGGCCTACGAGCAGTTCTTC. Its protein is CASSHRGAYEQFF.

The chain has TRBV6-5 and TRBJ2-3; 7 nucleotides match TRBD1. J gave up 0 bases and V 6 bases, and 9 bases lay outside the gene matches. Germline loops: CDR1 MNHEY, CDR2 SVGAGI. The CDR3 extends over 16 amino acids. CDR3 sequence (DNA): TGTGCCAGCAGAACTCTCAGGGGGTATAGCACAGATACGCAGTATTTT. Protein sequence: CASRTLRGYSTDTQYF.

The genes are TRBV20-1 and TRBJ2-1; D ambiguous. V shed 0 bases and J shed 0 bases, with 6 bases lying between them. The V gene's germline CDR1 is DFQATT and CDR2 SNEGSKA (reference sequence). The CDR3 has 14 residues. The CDR3 region is CSARERSSYNEQFF. Here the CDR3 DNA reads TGCAGTGCTAGAGAGAGGAGCTCCTACAATGAGCAGTTCTTC.

By sample fraction, this clonotype is medium-sized. The chain couples TRBV6-1 to TRBJ1-2; 9 nucleotides agree with TRBD1. J gave up 7 bases and V 2 bases, and 17 bases lay outside the gene matches. Germline V gene data show CDR1 as MNHNS and CDR2 as SASEGT. The CDR3 sequence is 18 residues long. CDR3 loop: CASSEFSAVQGASGGYTF. CDR3 DNA sequence: TGTGCCAGCAGTGAATTCTCCGCTGTACAGGGGGCTTCGGGTGGCTACACCTTC.

The chain combines TRBV27 with TRBJ2-3; D unresolved. Germline values: CDR1 MNHEY, CDR2 SMNVEV (reference sequence). V shed 3 bases and J shed 6 bases, with 13 bases lying between them. The CDR3 is 14 residues long. The CDR3 DNA follows: TGTGCCAGCAGTTTCGGTGGCTTTGGTGATACGCAGTATTTT. The encoded protein is CASSFGGFGDTQYF.

There are a few counts of this clonotype. The chain uses TRBV7-2 and TRBJ2-3; 7 bases are shared with TRBD2. Trimming cost V 5 bases and J 5 bases; bases outside gene matches: 19. From germline, CDR1 is SGHTA and CDR2 FQGNSA. The CDR3 has 18 amino acids. The CDR3 sequence: CASSPFLVAGARGDTQYF. CDR3 bases: TGTGCCAGCAGCCCGTTTCTGGTGGCGGGAGCTCGGGGAGATACGCAGTATTTT.

This clonotype is classed as medium-sized. V is TRBV6-1 and J is TRBJ2-1, with TRBD2 as a possible D gene (5 bases). The V gene's germline CDR1 is MNHNS and CDR2 SASEGT. CDR3 length: 15 amino acids. V lost 8 bases and J 0 bases, leaving 14 bases between the germline ends. The CDR3, as DNA: TGTGCCAGCTCTTCGTCGGGGAGCTCCTACAATGAGCAGTTCTTC. It translates to CASSSSGSSYNEQFF.